Listed below are T cell receptor beta chains from one sample, sequenced in a study of blood T cell repertoires in COVID-19. Method: immunoSEQ multiplex PCR; TCRdb's copy keeps in-frame clones and lacks some. The table lists 100,000 to 150,000 clones, over 70% of them singletons. The specimen was peripheral blood. These receptors were obtained from an older man with acute or convalescent COVID-19. The CDR3 runs from the conserved cysteine through the conserved F or W. A D gene is named only where the DNA matches it firmly. A clone size is listed for some rows: how often the clone was seen (once, few, many), or a class if it is expanded.

clone_size	v_call	j_call	d_call	cdr3_length	cdr3_aa	cdr3_nt
-	TRBV6-4	TRBJ1-2	TRBD1	15	CASKADRALNYGYTF	TGTGCCAGCAAAGCGGACAGGGCCCTTAACTATGGCTACACCTTC
-	TRBV4-3	TRBJ1-2	-	16	CASSQTQRTANYGYTF	TGCGCCAGCAGCCAAACTCAAAGGACAGCCAACTATGGCTACACCTTC
-	TRBV6-1	TRBJ1-4	-	14	CASSESGQSSQLFF	TGTGCCAGCAGTGAATCCGGACAGAGCAGCCAACTGTTTTTT
-	TRBV7-9	TRBJ2-2	TRBD1	18	CASSRSRSDRGLVGELFF	TGTGCCAGCAGCCGAAGCCGCAGTGACAGGGGGCTCGTCGGGGAGCTGTTTTTT
-	TRBV9	TRBJ2-1	-	11	CASSVGAEQFF	TGTGCCAGCAGCGTAGGGGCTGAGCAGTTCTTC
once	TRBV7-2	TRBJ1-1	-	14	CASSLEAGNTEAFF	TGTGCCAGCAGCTTAGAGGCAGGGAACACTGAAGCTTTCTTT
-	TRBV7-2	TRBJ1-2	-	18	CASSLSTGRGQTNYGYTF	TGTGCCAGCAGCTTATCTACAGGGCGCGGGCAAACTAACTATGGCTACACCTTC
-	TRBV29-1	TRBJ1-1	TRBD1	13	CSVGQQGWTEAFF	TGCAGCGTTGGGCAACAGGGGTGGACTGAAGCTTTCTTT
-	TRBV5-1	TRBJ2-3	TRBD2	16	CASSLRTSGGTDTQYF	TGCGCCAGCAGCTTACGGACTAGCGGGGGCACAGATACGCAGTATTTT
-	TRBV5-4	TRBJ2-7	TRBD2	14	CASSHGLAGAEQYF	TGTGCCAGCAGCCATGGACTAGCGGGGGCCGAGCAGTACTTC
-	TRBV18	TRBJ2-1	-	17	CASSPLAGGQSYNEQFF	TGTGCCAGCTCACCTCTCGCCGGGGGTCAATCCTACAATGAGCAGTTCTTC
-	TRBV12-5	TRBJ2-3	TRBD2	15	CASGWTSGVTDTQYF	TGTGCTAGTGGTTGGACTAGCGGGGTAACAGATACGCAGTATTTT
-	TRBV5-4	TRBJ1-1	TRBD1	16	CASSGELTGSTTEAFF	TGTGCCAGCAGCGGCGAGTTGACAGGGAGTACTACTGAAGCTTTCTTT
-	TRBV7-2	TRBJ1-5	-	14	CASSSTRGNQPQHF	TGTGCCAGCAGCTCTACACGGGGCAATCAGCCCCAGCATTTT
-	TRBV11-2	TRBJ2-3	TRBD2	14	CASSLGLVSDTQYF	TGTGCCAGCAGCTTGGGACTAGTCTCAGATACGCAGTATTTT
-	TRBV5-1	TRBJ2-3	-	16	CASSLVRSEDVDTQYF	TGCGCCAGCAGCTTGGTAAGATCCGAGGATGTAGATACGCAGTATTTT
-	TRBV6-5	TRBJ1-5	-	13	CASSYDSNQPQHF	TGTGCCAGCAGTTACGACAGTAATCAGCCCCAGCATTTT
-	TRBV13	TRBJ2-7	-	13	CASSRTVSYEQYF	TGTGCCAGCAGCCGGACAGTTTCCTACGAGCAGTACTTC
-	TRBV3-1/TRBV3-2	TRBJ2-7	TRBD1	17	CASSHAEGAPLSYEQYF	TGTGCCAGCAGCCATGCTGAGGGGGCGCCCCTCTCCTACGAGCAGTACTTC
-	TRBV24-1	TRBJ1-2	-	11	CATSASYGYTF	TGTGCCACCAGTGCTTCCTATGGCTACACCTTC
-	TRBV5-6	TRBJ2-5	-	14	CASSWTQGRETQYF	TGTGCCAGCAGCTGGACGCAGGGGCGGGAGACCCAGTACTTC
-	TRBV30	TRBJ1-6	TRBD1	15	CAWSRTDRTNSPLHF	TGTGCCTGGAGCCGGACGGACAGGACGAATTCACCCCTCCACTTT
-	TRBV5-4	TRBJ1-2	TRBD1	14	CASSSGQALGGYTF	TGTGCCAGCAGCTCAGGACAGGCCCTTGGCGGCTACACCTTC
-	TRBV5-5	TRBJ2-2	TRBD2	16	CASSLAGGVATGELFF	TGTGCCAGCAGCTTGGCGGGAGGGGTGGCCACCGGGGAGCTGTTTTTT
-	TRBV3-1/TRBV3-2	TRBJ2-7	TRBD2	15	CASSRGLAGAYEQYF	TGTGCCAGCAGCCGGGGACTAGCGGGAGCGTACGAGCAGTACTTC
-	TRBV30	TRBJ1-1	-	15	CAWSSWGTQNTEAFF	TGTGCCTGGAGTTCGTGGGGGACTCAGAACACTGAAGCTTTCTTT
once	TRBV11-3	TRBJ2-1	TRBD1	15	CASSLGTGGYNEQFF	TGTGCCAGCAGCTTAGGGACAGGGGGCTACAATGAGCAGTTCTTC
-	TRBV18	TRBJ1-1	TRBD1	14	CASSQDRGFTEAFF	TGTGCCAGCTCACAGGACAGGGGTTTCACTGAAGCTTTCTTT
many	TRBV18	TRBJ2-5	TRBD2	15	CASSPLGLAGETQYF	TGTGCCAGCTCACCCCTTGGACTAGCCGGGGAGACCCAGTACTTC
-	TRBV6-5	TRBJ1-1	-	10	CASTDTEAFF	TGTGCCAGCACCGACACTGAAGCTTTCTTT
-	TRBV2	TRBJ2-7	-	11	CASLLAYEQYF	TGTGCCAGCCTGTTAGCCTACGAGCAGTACTTC
-	TRBV10-3	TRBJ2-7	TRBD2	14	CAIRGLAGTYEQYF	TGTGCCATCAGGGGACTAGCGGGGACCTACGAGCAGTACTTC
-	TRBV5-4	TRBJ1-5	-	15	CASSLGGRQDRPQHF	TGTGCCAGCAGCTTGGGAGGCCGACAGGACCGGCCCCAGCATTTT
-	TRBV7-2	TRBJ2-2	-	14	CASSPGTPSRELFF	TGTGCCAGCAGCCCCGGGACTCCCTCCCGGGAGCTGTTTTTT
-	TRBV5-6	TRBJ2-3	TRBD1	16	CASSTYRGRYSDTQYF	TGTGCCAGCAGCACCTACAGGGGGCGTTATTCAGATACGCAGTATTTT
once	TRBV14	TRBJ1-2	TRBD1	15	CASSQVDRGSYGYTF	TGTGCCAGCAGCCAAGTGGACAGGGGTAGCTATGGCTACACCTTC
-	TRBV21-1	TRBJ1-6	-	15	CASSKGRGYNSPLHF	TGTGCCAGCAGCAAAGGTCGGGGATATAATTCACCCCTCCACTTT
-	TRBV24-1	TRBJ1-2	-	13	CATSDPGFYGYTF	TGTGCCACCAGTGACCCTGGCTTCTATGGCTACACCTTC
once	TRBV10-3	TRBJ2-1	-	15	CAIRDSGSSYNEQFF	TGTGCCATCAGAGATTCGGGGTCCTCTTACAATGAGCAGTTCTTC
-	TRBV7-6	TRBJ2-1	-	15	CASSWGGASYNEQFF	TGTGCCAGCAGCTGGGGGGGGGCCTCCTACAATGAGCAGTTCTTC
-	TRBV5-6	TRBJ1-6	-	16	CVSSKWGGSNNSPLHF	TGTGTCAGCAGCAAATGGGGGGGCAGCAATAATTCACCCCTCCACTTT
-	TRBV18	TRBJ1-2	-	12	CASSPSGGGYTF	TGTGCCAGCTCACCATCGGGAGGGGGCTACACCTTC
-	TRBV19	TRBJ1-1	TRBD1	14	CAISPSFRDREAFF	TGTGCCATATCCCCCTCCTTCCGGGACAGGGAGGCTTTCTTT
-	TRBV3-1/TRBV3-2	TRBJ1-2	-	14	CASSQSGALYGYTF	TGTGCCAGCAGCCAATCCGGAGCTCTCTATGGCTACACCTTC
-	TRBV4-3	TRBJ1-1	TRBD1	14	CASSRPGGITEAFF	TGCGCCAGCAGCCGTCCAGGGGGAATCACTGAAGCTTTCTTT
-	TRBV18	TRBJ2-3	TRBD2	15	CASSPERGETDTQYF	TGTGCCAGCTCACCAGAGCGGGGGGAAACAGATACGCAGTATTTT
-	TRBV5-1	TRBJ1-1	TRBD1	14	CASQGQGVNTEAFF	TGCGCCAGTCAAGGACAGGGCGTGAACACTGAAGCTTTCTTT
-	TRBV7-2	TRBJ1-2	-	12	CASSSHSYGYTF	TGTGCCAGCAGCAGCCACAGCTATGGCTACACCTTC
-	TRBV6-4	TRBJ2-2	TRBD1	16	CASSTQGAANTGELFF	TGTGCCAGCAGTACTCAGGGGGCCGCGAACACCGGGGAGCTGTTTTTT
-	TRBV27	TRBJ2-1	-	14	CASSRRNLGHEQFF	TGTGCCAGCAGTCGACGTAACCTAGGCCATGAGCAGTTCTTC
few	TRBV19	TRBJ1-1	-	15	CASSISPTANTEAFF	TGTGCCAGTAGTATATCTCCGACAGCGAACACTGAAGCTTTCTTT
-	TRBV15	TRBJ2-7	TRBD2	15	CATSRLAGGSYEQYF	TGTGCCACCAGCCGACTAGCGGGGGGGTCCTACGAGCAGTACTTC
-	TRBV5-4	TRBJ1-2	-	15	CASSSRVGGNHGYTF	TGTGCCAGCAGCTCGCGCGTCGGGGGTAATCATGGCTACACCTTC
few	TRBV4-1	TRBJ2-1	TRBD2	17	CASSQEIAGAPTDEQFF	TGCGCCAGCAGCCAAGAAATAGCGGGGGCCCCCACCGATGAGCAGTTCTTC
-	TRBV5-8	TRBJ1-1	-	14	CASPAAGSNTEAFF	TGTGCCAGCCCCGCGGCAGGGTCGAACACTGAAGCTTTCTTT
few	TRBV2	TRBJ2-5	-	14	CASRMGGPQETQYF	TGTGCCAGCAGAATGGGGGGACCCCAAGAGACCCAGTACTTC
-	TRBV11-3	TRBJ1-1	-	14	CASSPTQMNTEAFF	TGTGCCAGCAGCCCTACTCAAATGAACACTGAAGCTTTCTTT
-	TRBV18	TRBJ1-1	-	14	CASSPGGRDTEAFF	TGTGCCAGCTCACCGGGGGGTAGAGACACTGAAGCTTTCTTT